The 25 T cell receptor beta chains presented below share a single source sample, sequenced in a study of cytotoxic CD8 clonotypes in ibrutinib-treated CLL. Some clones are missing from TCRdb's copy, which holds only in-frame ones; the method was immunoSEQ multiplex PCR. This table has 90,000 to 95,000 clones, around 77% appearing once. The sample in question was PBMCs, obtained after 24 months of ibrutinib treatment. Receptor source: a human donor with chronic lymphocytic leukemia.

The gene calls are TRBV2 and TRBJ2-2; D is ambiguous. Between the trimmed V and J ends, which lost 6 bases and 1 base, there was a span of 9 bases. This CDR3 comprises 14 residues. Germline CDR1 is SNHLY and CDR2 is FYNNEI. The CDR3 reads CASRREQNTGELFF. CDR3 coding DNA: TGTGCCAGCAGAAGGGAACAGAACACCGGGGAGCTGTTTTTT.

The chain uses TRBV5-6 and TRBJ2-6; D ambiguous. Per germline, CDR1 SGHDT and CDR2 YYEEEE. Trimming took off 4 bases at V and 2 bases at J, with 16 bases between the two ends. The CDR3 loop spans 17 amino acids. The CDR3 loop is CASSLELRGPGANVLTF. CDR3 in DNA: TGTGCCAGCAGCCTGGAGTTGAGAGGACCTGGGGCCAACGTCCTGACTTTC.

The V call is TRBV29-1, the J call TRBJ1-1, with D unclear. The CDR3 covers 13 residues. The germline V gene encodes CDR1 SQVTM and CDR2 ANQGSEA. V was clipped by 1 base and J by 5 bases, with 11 bases between them. For the CDR3, the DNA is TGCAGCGTTGAAGGACTCTTCGGGACTGAAGCTTTCTTT. Protein sequence: CSVEGLFGTEAFF.

This chain joins TRBV5-1 and TRBJ2-7, with D perhaps matching TRBD1 (5 bases). The V end lost 3 bases, the J end lost 5 bases, and 18 bases lay between the germline ends. The CDR3 is 15 residues long. Per the germline V gene, CDR1 is SGHRS and CDR2 is YFSETQ. CDR3 DNA: TGCGCCAGCAGCTCAGGGTTCGTGGGTCCCCACGAGCAGTACTTC. Amino acids: CASSSGFVGPHEQYF.

The chain uses TRBV5-1 and TRBJ1-5; possibly TRBD1 for D (6 bases). This CDR3 is 14 amino acids long. The V gene's germline CDR1 is SGHRS and CDR2 YFSETQ. V was shortened by 4 bases and J by 5 bases, with 13 bases between the two germline ends. CDR3: CASSPTGGDQPQHF. CDR3 DNA sequence: TGCGCCAGCAGCCCGACAGGTGGGGATCAGCCCCAGCATTTT.

This clone was seen a few times. This sequence joins TRBV15 and TRBJ1-4; D not certain. The CDR3 sequence is 15 residues long. Germline V gene data show CDR1 as LNHNV and CDR2 as YYDKDF (reference sequence). Deletions cut 1 base from V and 3 bases from J, with 9 bases between. CDR3 protein: CATSRGTTPNEKLFF. CDR3 sequence (DNA): TGTGCCACCAGCAGAGGTACCACACCTAATGAAAAACTGTTTTTT.

CDR3 nucleotides: TGTGCCACCAGCAGAGATTTCCCAGGGCTGAACACTGAAGCTTTCTTT. Its translation is CATSRDFPGLNTEAFF. The chain couples TRBV15 to TRBJ1-1, with a weak D call TRBD1 (5 bases). The V gene lost 0 bases and the J gene lost 0 bases, with 11 bases spanning the gap. The CDR3 has 16 residues. CDR1 and CDR2 from the germline V gene are LNHNV and YYDKDF (reference sequence).

V and J are TRBV7-9 and TRBJ2-2, with TRBD1 as a possible D gene (6 bases). CDR1 is SEHNR and CDR2 is FQNEAQ in the germline V gene (reference sequence). This CDR3 region has 14 residues. V was cut by 10 bases and J by 6 bases, with 18 bases left in between. In DNA, the CDR3 is TGTGCCACCAACGGAGTGCCAGGGGCCGGGGAGCTGTTTTTT. Protein: CATNGVPGAGELFF.

The gene calls are TRBV19 and TRBJ2-1; the match to TRBD2 covers 8 bases. The CDR3 spans 15 residues. V lost 3 bases to trimming and J lost 7 bases; unmatched junction nucleotides: 8. CDR1 and CDR2 (germline): LNHDA, SQIVND (reference sequence). The CDR3 here is CASSMGSGVWNEQFF. As DNA, the CDR3 is TGTGCCAGTAGTATGGGTAGCGGGGTGTGGAATGAGCAGTTCTTC.

CDR3 amino acids: CASSLGLAVTYEQYF. The CDR3 DNA sequence: TGTGCCAGCAGCTTAGGACTAGCGGTTACCTACGAGCAGTACTTC. The chain has TRBV5-4 and TRBJ2-7; TRBD2 matches at 10 bases. V trimming: 2 bases; J trimming: 2 bases; junction bases outside the gene matches: 4. Germline V gives CDR1 SGHNT, CDR2 YYREEE (reference sequence). The CDR3 is 15 residues long.

The chain recombines TRBV5-6 with TRBJ1-5, with 9 bases matching TRBD1. Germline trimming cut 4 bases from V and 5 bases from J; bases unmatched to any gene: 10. The germline CDR1 and CDR2 sequences are SGHDT and YYEEEE. The CDR3 runs to 16 residues. CDR3 nucleotide sequence: TGTGCCAGCAGCGCTTACAGGGGGCGAGGCCATCAGCCCCAGCATTTT. Translating gives CASSAYRGRGHQPQHF.

This rearrangement joins TRBV27 to TRBJ2-7, with a weak D call TRBD2 (10 bases). V was pared by 4 bases and J by 0 bases, with 22 bases between. The CDR3 covers 18 residues. The germline V gene has CDR1 MNHEY and CDR2 SMNVEV (reference sequence). In DNA form, the CDR3 reads TGTGCCAGCAGTTACAGGGGGCCGGGACTAGCGAACTCCTACGAGCAGTACTTC. Translation gives CASSYRGPGLANSYEQYF.

For the CDR3, the DNA is TGTGCCAGCAGCGATCAGGGTACCGGGGAGCTGTTTTTT. Translation gives CASSDQGTGELFF. This chain uses TRBV11-1 with TRBJ2-2; possible D gene TRBD1, 5 bases. The ends were cut back, 5 bases at V and 5 bases at J, with 9 bases in the middle. The CDR3 runs to 13 residues. Germline CDR1 SGHAT, CDR2 FQDESV (reference sequence).

This chain uses TRBV12-5 with TRBJ2-5; 11 nucleotides match TRBD2. The germline CDR1 and CDR2 sequences are LGHNT and FRNRAP. The CDR3 runs to 20 residues. With V trimmed by 2 bases and J by 4 bases, 18 bases remained unmatched. DNA for the CDR3: TGTGCTAGTGGTTTGTTCTTCAGGACAGTTCTTAGCGGGGGGGCAGAGACCCAGTACTTC. This codes for CASGLFFRTVLSGGAETQYF.

The chain combines TRBV9 with TRBJ2-3; D might be TRBD1 or TRBD2, each matching 5 bases. The germline V and J ends were trimmed by 4 bases and 4 bases, with 19 bases remaining between them. CDR1 is SGDLS, CDR2 YYNGEE, per germline. This CDR3 contains 16 residues. The chain's CDR3 is CASSLAAFGASDTQYF. The DNA for the CDR3 is TGTGCCAGCAGCTTAGCCGCATTCGGGGCCTCAGATACGCAGTATTTT.

This chain uses TRBV11-2 with TRBJ2-5; tentative D call: TRBD2 (5 bases). V was trimmed by 8 bases and J by 7 bases, leaving 14 bases between them. The length of the CDR3 is 12 residues. CDR1 and CDR2 (germline): SGHAT, FQNNGV. The CDR3 loop is CASGIREGTQYF. The CDR3 bases are TGTGCCAGCGGAATCCGGGAAGGGACCCAGTACTTC.

The chain has TRBV7-9 and TRBJ1-1, with D uncertain. This CDR3 is 14 amino acids long. Germline V gene lookup returns CDR1 SEHNR and CDR2 FQNEAQ (reference sequence). Trimming removed 6 bases from V and 3 bases from J, with 14 bases in between. In DNA form, the CDR3 reads TGTGCCAGCAGAACCCTGGGGATCGACACTGAAGCTTTCTTT. Translation: CASRTLGIDTEAFF.

This rearrangement joins TRBV5-1 to TRBJ2-7; 11 nucleotides match TRBD2. Per the germline V gene, CDR1 is SGHRS and CDR2 is YFSETQ. After removal of 4 bases from V and 0 bases from J, the junction contained 3 bases not matched to a gene. The CDR3 has 15 residues. This chain's CDR3 is CASSPGLAGSYEQYF. In nucleotides, the CDR3 is TGCGCCAGCAGCCCAGGACTAGCGGGCTCCTACGAGCAGTACTTC.

The chain has TRBV7-8 and TRBJ1-2; D remains unclear. Looked up from germline, CDR1 is SGHVS and CDR2 is FQNEAQ. CDR3 length: 16 residues. Trimming shortened V by 0 bases and J by 3 bases, and 14 bases separated the two germline ends. In DNA, the CDR3 is TGTGCCAGCAGCTTAGCGGTCGGGTTAGAGGACTATGGCTACACCTTC. This encodes CASSLAVGLEDYGYTF.

This clone has more than one count but fewer than ten. This chain links TRBV7-2 with TRBJ2-2; the match to TRBD2 covers 11 bases. The CDR3 is 22 residues long. After removal of 0 bases from V and 4 bases from J, the junction contained 19 bases not matched to a gene. Germline-derived CDR1 and CDR2 are SGHTA and FQGNSA. The CDR3 nucleotides are TGTGCCAGCAGCTTAGCCCCCGCCTTTTTAGCGGGAGGGTTCCGCGCCACCGGGGAGCTGTTTTTT. Encoded protein: CASSLAPAFLAGGFRATGELFF.

This rearrangement joins TRBV29-1 to TRBJ2-3; TRBD2 aligns across 11 bases. The CDR3 runs to 15 residues. V was pared by 3 bases and J by 3 bases, with 5 bases of the junction left unmatched. The germline V gene encodes CDR1 SQVTM and CDR2 ANQGSEA. Written as DNA, the CDR3 is TGCAGCGTTGACGAACTAGCGGGAGTTACAGATACGCAGTATTTT. This encodes CSVDELAGVTDTQYF.

This clone was observed a single time. The rearrangement joins TRBV4-1 to TRBJ2-5, with 13 bases that match TRBD2. This CDR3 has 16 amino acids. The V and J ends lost 4 bases and 5 bases, in that order; junction bases with no gene match: 7. CDR1 is MGHRA and CDR2 is YSYEKL in the germline V gene. The CDR3 DNA follows: TGCGCCAGCAGCCCCCGACTAGCGGGGGGTGTTGAGACCCAGTACTTC. Residues: CASSPRLAGGVETQYF.

The V and J genes are TRBV19 and TRBJ2-4, with 7 bases identical to TRBD1. The CDR3 has 15 residues. Germline V gene lookup returns CDR1 LNHDA and CDR2 SQIVND (reference sequence). With V trimmed by 6 bases and J by 3 bases, 8 bases remained unmatched. Written as DNA, the CDR3 is TGTGCCAGTAGAAACACAGGGGACGGCAAAAACATTCAGTACTTC. It encodes CASRNTGDGKNIQYF.

This clone was detected a few times. The genes are TRBV4-1 and TRBJ1-6; D perhaps matches TRBD1 (5 bases). Trimming took off 6 bases at V and 5 bases at J, with 14 bases between the two ends. The V gene's germline CDR1 is MGHRA and CDR2 YSYEKL. The CDR3 totals 15 residues. This chain's CDR3 is CASRPIGVNNSPLHF. CDR3 sequence (DNA): TGCGCCAGCAGGCCAATAGGGGTGAATAATTCACCCCTCCACTTT.

The chain carries TRBV5-1 and TRBJ2-7, with 10 bases lining up with TRBD2. V lost 4 bases to trimming and J lost 4 bases; unmatched junction nucleotides: 2. The CDR3 spans 13 residues. The germline V gene has CDR1 SGHRS and CDR2 YFSETQ. CDR3: CASSGSGGYEQYF. In DNA, the CDR3 is TGCGCCAGCAGCGGTAGCGGGGGGTACGAGCAGTACTTC.